This entry describes one T cell receptor (beta chain). Its antigen is still unknown. The data stem from a study of T cell responses to AZD1222 COVID-19 vaccine. Findings and caveats of the study: Vaccine-associated CD4 TCRs ranged over spike, dominating at 160-218 and 743-854.

The method was immunoSEQ multiplex PCR; TCRdb's version includes in-frame clones alone and lacks a portion of them. Here the sample spans some 120,000 clones, about 87% being singletons. This clonotype was sampled from an adult in good health. This sample comprised peripheral blood, obtained on day 0 of AZD1222 vaccination.

The CDR3 loop is CASSTFQGTNEKLFF. DNA for the CDR3: TGTGCCAGCAGCACATTCCAGGGGACTAATGAAAAACTGTTTTTT. This rearrangement joins TRBV28 to TRBJ1-4; TRBD1 is a possible D gene (6 bases). V lost 6 bases and J lost 2, with 13 bases in between. The CDR3 has 15 residues. CDR1 is MDHEN, CDR2 SYDVKM, per germline.